Given below is one TCR beta chain in context. Antigen unknown. This entry is derived from a study of OX40 agonist ivuxolimab in advanced cancers. The assay was immunoSEQ multiplex PCR, and TCRdb's table has in-frame clones only and misses some. This sample carries around 44,000 clones, roughly 86% of them seen once, and the ten largest clones take around 13%. The germline V gene encodes CDR1 SGHTA and CDR2 FQGNSA. This CDR3 comprises 15 residues. V was clipped by 5 bases and J by 5 bases, with 18 bases between them. General observations from the study: The study observed clonal expansion of CD4+ and CD8+ blood T cells by week 6 at 0.1 to 3.0 mg/kg.

The genes are TRBV7-2 and TRBJ2-5, with D uncertain. This receptor was obtained from an adult with an advanced solid tumor such as melanoma, head and neck, liver or kidney cancer. The source was CD4+ or CD8+ T cells sorted from blood, collected in a trial of the OX40 agonist ivuxolimab. As DNA, the CDR3 is TGTGCCAGCAGCCAATCCAAAACCCCCGGGGAGACCCAGTACTTC. It specifies CASSQSKTPGETQYF.